The clone carrying this T cell receptor (beta chain) was recorded many times. Antigen unknown. The CDR3 loop spans 12 amino acids. Trimming took off 3 bases at V and 3 bases at J, with 6 bases between the two ends. This sample is drawn from a study of T cells in Graves' hyperthyroidism and ophthalmopathy. Newly diagnosed hyperthyroidism, duration under 2 months, in patients aged 18 to 65. A patient was excluded if there was uncontrolled infection, other autoimmune disease, pregnancy or lactation. Researchers took RNA transcripts and amplified the TCR beta CDR3 regions from them. TCR CDR3 underwent first-round RT-PCR with the HTBI primer set. TCRdb independently ran MiXCR on the multiplex PCR reads; one entry per CDR3 protein. Here the sample spans hundreds of thousands of distinct CDR3 sequences, roughly 18% being singletons. Study results and limitations: Classification by a 13 V-J model distinguished ophthalmopathy from stable hyperthyroidism.

The chain joins TRBV12-3 or TRBV12-4 to TRBJ2-7, with TRBD2 as a possible D gene (6 bases). The sequence derives from a man aged 40-50 years with Graves' hyperthyroidism. Sequences were obtained from blood. The CDR3 reads CASSFGGYEQYF. Here the CDR3 DNA reads TGTGCCAGCAGTTTCGGGGGCTACGAGCAGTACTTC.